The source of this TCR beta chain is a study of human T cells and chemical hapten exposure. Turning to the study itself: Patients additionally received therapeutic doses of diphenylcyclopropenone on the scalp once a week, and this continued throughout the roughly 22-week study.

Germline V CDR1 and CDR2: DFQATT, SNEGSKA (reference sequence). Germline trimming cut 1 base from V and 2 bases from J; bases unmatched to any gene: 6. The CDR3 is 15 amino acids. The sample's time point: patch test 1, 2 weeks after DPC sensitization. This sample's treatment: therapeutic diphenylcyclopropenone sensitization with weekly scalp DPC. The authors' total RNA extraction used unfractionated whole blood. One entry per CDR3 protein results from TCRdb running MiXCR on the RACE reads. The data hold 60,000 to 80,000 distinct CDR3 sequences, with about 31% observed a single time. The sequences come from whole blood, collected in connection with sensitization to the hapten diphenylcyclopropenone (DPC). The TCR sequence derives from a man in his forties or fifties with alopecia areata. Some clones in this sample may be carry-over from other donors' samples. The V and J genes are TRBV20-1 and TRBJ2-3, with TRBD2 matching 7 bases. CDR3 DNA sequence: TGCAGTGCTAGAGTAGCGGGCGAATACACAGATACGCAGTATTTT. This sequence encodes CSARVAGEYTDTQYF.